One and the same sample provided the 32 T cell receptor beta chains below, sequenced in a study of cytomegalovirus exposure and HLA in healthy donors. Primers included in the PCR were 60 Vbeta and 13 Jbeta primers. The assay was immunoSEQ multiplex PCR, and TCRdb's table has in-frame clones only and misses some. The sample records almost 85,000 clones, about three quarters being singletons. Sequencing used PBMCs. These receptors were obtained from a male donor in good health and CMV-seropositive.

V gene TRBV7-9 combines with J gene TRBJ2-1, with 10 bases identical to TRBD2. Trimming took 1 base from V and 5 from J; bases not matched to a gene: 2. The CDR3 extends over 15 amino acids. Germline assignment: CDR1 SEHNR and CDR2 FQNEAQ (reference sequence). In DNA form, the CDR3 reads TGTGCCAGCAGCTTAGTACTAGCGGGACACAATGAGCAGTTCTTC. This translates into CASSLVLAGHNEQFF.

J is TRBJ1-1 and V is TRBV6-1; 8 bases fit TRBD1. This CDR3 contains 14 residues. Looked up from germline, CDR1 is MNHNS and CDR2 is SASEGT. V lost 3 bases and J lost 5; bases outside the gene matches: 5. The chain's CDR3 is CASSDRGLWTEAFF. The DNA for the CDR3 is TGTGCCAGCAGTGACAGGGGGCTGTGGACTGAAGCTTTCTTT.

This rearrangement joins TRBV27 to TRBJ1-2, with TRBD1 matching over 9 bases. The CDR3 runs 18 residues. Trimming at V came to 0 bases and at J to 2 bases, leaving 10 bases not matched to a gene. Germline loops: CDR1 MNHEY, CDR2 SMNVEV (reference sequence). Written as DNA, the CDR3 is TGTGCCAGCAGTTTATCAGTCGCTCCGGGACAGGGAAACTATGGCTACACCTTC. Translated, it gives CASSLSVAPGQGNYGYTF.

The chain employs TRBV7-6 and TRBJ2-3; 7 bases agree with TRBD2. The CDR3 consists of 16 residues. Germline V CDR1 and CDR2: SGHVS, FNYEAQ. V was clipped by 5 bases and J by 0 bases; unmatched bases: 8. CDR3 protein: CASSPRLAPSTDTQYF. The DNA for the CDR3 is TGTGCCAGCAGCCCCAGACTAGCACCAAGCACAGATACGCAGTATTTT.

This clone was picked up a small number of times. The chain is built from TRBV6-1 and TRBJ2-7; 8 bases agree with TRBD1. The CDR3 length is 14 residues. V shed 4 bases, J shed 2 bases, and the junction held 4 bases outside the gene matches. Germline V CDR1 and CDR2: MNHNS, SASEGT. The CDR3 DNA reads TGTGCCAGCAGTGCCCTGGGACAGGCCTACGAGCAGTACTTC. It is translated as CASSALGQAYEQYF.

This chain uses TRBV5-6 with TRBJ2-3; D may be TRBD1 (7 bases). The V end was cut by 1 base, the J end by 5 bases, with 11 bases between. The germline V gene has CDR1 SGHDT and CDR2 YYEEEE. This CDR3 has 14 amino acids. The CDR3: CASSLTGEVDTQYF. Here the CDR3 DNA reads TGTGCCAGCAGCTTGACAGGGGAGGTAGATACGCAGTATTTT.

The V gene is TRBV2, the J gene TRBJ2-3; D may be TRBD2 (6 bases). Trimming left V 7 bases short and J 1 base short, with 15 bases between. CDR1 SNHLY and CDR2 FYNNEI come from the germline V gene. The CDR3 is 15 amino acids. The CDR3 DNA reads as TGTGCCAGCACAATAGGCTGGGGGGGCACAGATACGCAGTATTTT. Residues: CASTIGWGGTDTQYF.

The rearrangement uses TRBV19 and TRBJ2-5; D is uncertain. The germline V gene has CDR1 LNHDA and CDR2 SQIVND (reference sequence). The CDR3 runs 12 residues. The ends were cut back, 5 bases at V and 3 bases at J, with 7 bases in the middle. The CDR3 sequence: CASSLSEETQYF. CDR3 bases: TGTGCCAGTAGTCTGTCGGAAGAGACCCAGTACTTC. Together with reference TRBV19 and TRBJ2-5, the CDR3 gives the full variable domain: DGGITQSPKYLFRKEGQNVTLSCEQNLNHDAMYWYRQDPGQGLRLIYYSQIVNDFQKGDIAEGYSVSREKKESFPLTVTSAQKNPTAFYLCASSLSEETQYFGPGTRLLVL.

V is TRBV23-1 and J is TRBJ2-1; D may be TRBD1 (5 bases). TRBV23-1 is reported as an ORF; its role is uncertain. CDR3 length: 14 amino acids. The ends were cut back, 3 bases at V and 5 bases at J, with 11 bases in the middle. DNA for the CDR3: TGCGCCAGCAGTCACCAGGGCCGCGACAATGAGCAGTTCTTC. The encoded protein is CASSHQGRDNEQFF.

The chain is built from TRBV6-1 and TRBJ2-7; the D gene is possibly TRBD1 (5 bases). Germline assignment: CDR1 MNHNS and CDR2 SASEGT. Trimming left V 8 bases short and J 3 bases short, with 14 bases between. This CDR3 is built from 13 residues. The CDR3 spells CASRQPRDYEQYF. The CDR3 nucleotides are TGTGCCAGCCGACAGCCCCGTGACTACGAGCAGTACTTC.

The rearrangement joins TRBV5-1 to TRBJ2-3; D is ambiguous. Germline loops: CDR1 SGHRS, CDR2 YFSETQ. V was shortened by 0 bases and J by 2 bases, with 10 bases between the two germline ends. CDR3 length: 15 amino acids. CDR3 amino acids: CASSLGTAITDTQYF. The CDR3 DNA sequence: TGCGCCAGCAGCTTGGGAACAGCTATCACAGATACGCAGTATTTT.

The DNA for the CDR3 is TGTGCCAGCAGCTTAGACAGGGGAAACTATGGCTACACCTTC. Translated, it gives CASSLDRGNYGYTF. The rearrangement links TRBV5-4 to TRBJ1-2, with 8 bases matching TRBD1. The CDR3 totals 14 residues. Per germline, CDR1 SGHNT and CDR2 YYREEE (reference sequence). Unmatched junction bases numbered 2, after V lost 2 bases and J lost 2 bases.

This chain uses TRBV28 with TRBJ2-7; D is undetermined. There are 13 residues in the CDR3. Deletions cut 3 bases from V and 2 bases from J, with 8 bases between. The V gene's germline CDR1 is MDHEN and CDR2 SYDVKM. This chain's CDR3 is CASSFVSTYEQYF. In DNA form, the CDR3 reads TGTGCCAGCAGTTTTGTCAGTACCTACGAGCAGTACTTC.

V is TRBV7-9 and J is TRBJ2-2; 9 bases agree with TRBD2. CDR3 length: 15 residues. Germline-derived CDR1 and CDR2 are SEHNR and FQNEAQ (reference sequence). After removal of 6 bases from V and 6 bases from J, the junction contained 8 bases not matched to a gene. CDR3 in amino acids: CASSPDGGGAGELFF. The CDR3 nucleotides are TGTGCCAGCAGTCCTGACGGCGGGGGGGCCGGGGAGCTGTTTTTT.

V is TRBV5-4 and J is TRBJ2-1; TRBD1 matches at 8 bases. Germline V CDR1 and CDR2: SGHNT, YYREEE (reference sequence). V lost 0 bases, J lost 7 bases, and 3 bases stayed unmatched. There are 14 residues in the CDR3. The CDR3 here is CASSLVTGVNEQFF. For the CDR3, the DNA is TGTGCCAGCAGCTTGGTGACAGGGGTAAATGAGCAGTTCTTC.

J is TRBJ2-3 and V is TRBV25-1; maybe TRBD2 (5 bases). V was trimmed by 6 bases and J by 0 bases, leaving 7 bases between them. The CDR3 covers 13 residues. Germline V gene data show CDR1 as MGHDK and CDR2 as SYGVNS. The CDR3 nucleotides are TGTGCCAGCAGCGGGGTTAGCACAGATACGCAGTATTTT. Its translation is CASSGVSTDTQYF.

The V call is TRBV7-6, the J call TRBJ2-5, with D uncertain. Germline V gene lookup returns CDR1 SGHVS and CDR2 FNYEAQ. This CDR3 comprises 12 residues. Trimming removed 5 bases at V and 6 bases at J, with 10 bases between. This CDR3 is CASSPDDKTQYF. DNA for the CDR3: TGTGCCAGCAGCCCGGATGACAAGACCCAGTACTTC. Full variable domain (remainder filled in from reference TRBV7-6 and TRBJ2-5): GAGVSQSPRYKVTKRGQDVALRCDPISGHVSLYWYRQALGQGPEFLTYFNYEAQQDKSGLPNDRFSAERPEGSISTLTIQRTEQRDSAMYRCASSPDDKTQYFGPGTRLLVL.

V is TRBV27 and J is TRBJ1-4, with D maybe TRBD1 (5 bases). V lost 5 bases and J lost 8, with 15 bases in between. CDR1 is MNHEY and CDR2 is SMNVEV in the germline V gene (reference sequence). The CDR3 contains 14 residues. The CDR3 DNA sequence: TGTGCCAGCAGTCAACGACAGAGAGACGAAAAACTGTTTTTT. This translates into CASSQRQRDEKLFF.

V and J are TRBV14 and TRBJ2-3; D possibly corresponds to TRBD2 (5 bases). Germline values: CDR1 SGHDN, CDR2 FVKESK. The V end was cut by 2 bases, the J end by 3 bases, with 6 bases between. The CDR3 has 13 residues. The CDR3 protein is CASSQRETDTQYF. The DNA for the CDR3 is TGTGCCAGCAGCCAAAGGGAGACAGATACGCAGTATTTT.

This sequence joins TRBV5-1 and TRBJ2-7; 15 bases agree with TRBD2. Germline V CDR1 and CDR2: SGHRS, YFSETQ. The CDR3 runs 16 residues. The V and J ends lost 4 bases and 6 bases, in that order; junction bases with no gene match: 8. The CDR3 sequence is CASSPGTSGRPSEQYF. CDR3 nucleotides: TGCGCCAGCAGCCCCGGGACTAGCGGGAGGCCCTCCGAGCAGTACTTC. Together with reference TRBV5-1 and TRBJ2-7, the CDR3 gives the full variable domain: KAGVTQTPRYLIKTRGQQVTLSCSPISGHRSVSWYQQTPGQGLQFLFEYFSETQRNKGNFPGRFSGRQFSNSRSEMNVSTLELGDSALYLCASSPGTSGRPSEQYFGPGTRLTVT.

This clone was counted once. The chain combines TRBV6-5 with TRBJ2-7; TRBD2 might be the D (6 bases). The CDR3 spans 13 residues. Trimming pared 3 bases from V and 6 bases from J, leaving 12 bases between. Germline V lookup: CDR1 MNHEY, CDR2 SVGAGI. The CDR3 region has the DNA TGTGCCAGCAGTTATGCGTACGGGGGCGAGCAGTACTTC. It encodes CASSYAYGGEQYF.

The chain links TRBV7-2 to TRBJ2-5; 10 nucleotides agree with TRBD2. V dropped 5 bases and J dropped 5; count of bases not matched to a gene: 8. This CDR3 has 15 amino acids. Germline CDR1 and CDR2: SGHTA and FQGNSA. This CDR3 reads CASSLSGRSAETQYF. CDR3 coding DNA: TGTGCCAGCAGCCTTAGCGGGAGGAGCGCCGAGACCCAGTACTTC.

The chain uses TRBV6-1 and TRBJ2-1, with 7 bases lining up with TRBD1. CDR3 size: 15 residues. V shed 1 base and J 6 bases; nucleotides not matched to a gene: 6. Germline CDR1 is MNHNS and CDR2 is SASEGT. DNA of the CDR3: TGTGCCAGCAGTGAAGGGGGACAGCTCTTCAATGAGCAGTTCTTC. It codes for CASSEGGQLFNEQFF.

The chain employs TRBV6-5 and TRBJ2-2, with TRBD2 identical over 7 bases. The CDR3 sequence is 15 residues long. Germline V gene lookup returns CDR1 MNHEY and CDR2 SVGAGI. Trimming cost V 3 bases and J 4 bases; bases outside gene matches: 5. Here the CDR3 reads CASSYWRESTGELFF. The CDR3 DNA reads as TGTGCCAGCAGTTATTGGCGGGAGTCCACCGGGGAGCTGTTTTTT.

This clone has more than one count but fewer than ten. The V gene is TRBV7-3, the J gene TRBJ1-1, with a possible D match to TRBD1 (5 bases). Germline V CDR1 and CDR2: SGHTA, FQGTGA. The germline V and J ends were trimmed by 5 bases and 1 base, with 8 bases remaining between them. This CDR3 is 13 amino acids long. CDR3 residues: CASSLDRNTEAFF. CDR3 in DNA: TGTGCCAGCAGCCTAGACAGGAACACTGAAGCTTTCTTT.

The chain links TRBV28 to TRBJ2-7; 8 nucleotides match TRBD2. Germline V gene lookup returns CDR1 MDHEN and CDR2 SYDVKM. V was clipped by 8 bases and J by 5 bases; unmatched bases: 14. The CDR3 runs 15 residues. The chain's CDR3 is CASSPVGTSNHEQYF. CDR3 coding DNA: TGTGCCAGCTCCCCTGTAGGGACTAGTAACCACGAGCAGTACTTC.

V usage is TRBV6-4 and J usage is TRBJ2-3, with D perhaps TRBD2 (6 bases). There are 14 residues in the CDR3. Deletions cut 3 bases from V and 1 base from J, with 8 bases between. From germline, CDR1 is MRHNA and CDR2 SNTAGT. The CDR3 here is CASSETGGTDTQYF. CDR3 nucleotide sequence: TGTGCCAGCAGTGAGACGGGAGGCACAGATACGCAGTATTTT.

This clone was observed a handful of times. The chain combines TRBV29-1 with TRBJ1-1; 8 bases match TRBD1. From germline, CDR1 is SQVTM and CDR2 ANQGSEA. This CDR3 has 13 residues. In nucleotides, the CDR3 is TGCATCACAGGGGGACAGGATAACACTGAAGCTTTCTTT. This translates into CITGGQDNTEAFF.

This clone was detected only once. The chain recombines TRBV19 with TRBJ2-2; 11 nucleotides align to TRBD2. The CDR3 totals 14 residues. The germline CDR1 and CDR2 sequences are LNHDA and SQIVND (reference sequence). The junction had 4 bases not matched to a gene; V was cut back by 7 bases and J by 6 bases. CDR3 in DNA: TGTGCCAGTACTCAACTAGCGGGAGCCGGGGAGCTGTTTTTT. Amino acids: CASTQLAGAGELFF.

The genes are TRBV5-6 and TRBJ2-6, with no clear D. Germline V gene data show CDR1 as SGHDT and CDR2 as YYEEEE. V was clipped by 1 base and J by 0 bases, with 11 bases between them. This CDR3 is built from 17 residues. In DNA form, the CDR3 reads TGTGCCAGCAGCTTGCTCGCCATGAGCTCTGGGGCCAACGTCCTGACTTTC. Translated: CASSLLAMSSGANVLTF.

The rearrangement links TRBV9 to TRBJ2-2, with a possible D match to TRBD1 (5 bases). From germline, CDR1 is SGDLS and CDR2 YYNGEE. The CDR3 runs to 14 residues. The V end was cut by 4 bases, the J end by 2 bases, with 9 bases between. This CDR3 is CASSTRANTGELFF. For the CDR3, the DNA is TGTGCCAGCAGCACCAGGGCCAACACCGGGGAGCTGTTTTTT.

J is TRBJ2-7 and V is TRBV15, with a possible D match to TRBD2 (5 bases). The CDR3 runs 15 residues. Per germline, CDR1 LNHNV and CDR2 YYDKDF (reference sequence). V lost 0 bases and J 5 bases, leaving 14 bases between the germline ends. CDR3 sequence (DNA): TGTGCCACCAGCAGAGATAGATCGCTAGCCCACGAGCAGTACTTC. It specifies CATSRDRSLAHEQYF.